This TCR beta chain was sequenced during a study of control samples from healthy donors and cancer patients. This CDR3 comprises 14 residues. Trimming removed 3 bases at V and 2 bases at J, with 10 bases between. Germline V CDR1 and CDR2: LGHDT, YNNKEL (reference sequence). Only in-frame clones appear in the TCRdb table, and some are missing; sequencing was by immunoSEQ multiplex PCR. Of 110,000 to 150,000 clones listed, just under 95% are singletons. Source material: PBMCs. This chain links TRBV3-1 (or the pseudogene TRBV3-2) with TRBJ1-2; D is unclear. This TCR came from a man aged 55 to 70 with colorectal cancer. CDR3 coding DNA: TGTGCCAGCAGCCAGGGAACATCCAACTATGGCTACACCTTC. Residues: CASSQGTSNYGYTF.